The present T cell receptor beta chain was sequenced within a study of blood T cell repertoires in COVID-19. Study details: COVID-19 samples, acute and convalescent, were from the United States, Italy and Spain.

Clones were read by immunoSEQ multiplex PCR, and TCRdb kept only the in-frame ones, dropping some. Counted here are 250,000 or so clones, roughly 82% occurring once; the ten biggest clones make up about 4.8%. The CDR3 is 15 amino acids. V lost 6 bases, J lost 5 bases, and 7 bases stayed unmatched. In germline, CDR1 is LGHDT, CDR2 YNNKEL (reference sequence). Sequencing input: peripheral blood. The TCR comes from a woman between 70 and 85 years old with acute or convalescent COVID-19. The V call is TRBV3-1 (or the pseudogene TRBV3-2), the J call TRBJ2-5; 12 bases are a match to TRBD2. The CDR3: CASRETSGGRETQYF. The CDR3 coding sequence is TGTGCCAGCAGGGAGACTAGCGGGGGACGGGAGACCCAGTACTTC.